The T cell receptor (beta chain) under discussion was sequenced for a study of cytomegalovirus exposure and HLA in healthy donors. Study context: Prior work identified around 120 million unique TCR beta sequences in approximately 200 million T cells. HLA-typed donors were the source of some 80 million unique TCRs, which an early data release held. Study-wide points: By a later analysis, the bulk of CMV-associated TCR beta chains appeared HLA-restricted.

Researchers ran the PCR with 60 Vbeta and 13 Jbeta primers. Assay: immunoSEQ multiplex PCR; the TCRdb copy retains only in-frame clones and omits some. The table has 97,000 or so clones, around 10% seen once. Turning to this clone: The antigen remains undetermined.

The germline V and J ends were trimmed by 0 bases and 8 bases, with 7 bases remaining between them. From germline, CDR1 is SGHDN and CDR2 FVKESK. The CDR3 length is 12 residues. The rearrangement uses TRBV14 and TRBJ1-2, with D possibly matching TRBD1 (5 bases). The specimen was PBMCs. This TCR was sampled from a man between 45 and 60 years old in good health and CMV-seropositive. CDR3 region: CASSQEGAGYTF. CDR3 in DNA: TGTGCCAGCAGCCAAGAAGGGGCGGGCTACACCTTC.